The sample holds many counts of the clone carrying this T cell receptor (beta chain). TCRdb re-derived calls from the RT-PCR reads in MiXCR, one entry per CDR3 protein. The sample records 650,000 or so distinct CDR3 sequences, 11% to 15% being singletons. There are 14 residues in the CDR3. The V and J ends lost 3 bases and 7 bases, in that order; junction bases with no gene match: 3. Germline lookup yields CDR1 MGHDK and CDR2 SYGVNS. This entry comes from a study of response to subunit inactivated influenza vaccine. The sequence derives from a middle-aged man who received an inactivated influenza vaccine. The chain joins TRBV25-1 to TRBJ2-1, with 10 bases identical to TRBD1. This specimen consisted of PBMCs from blood, obtained approximately 15 days before vaccination. The CDR3 nucleotides read TGTGCCAGCAGTGAGGCGGGACAGGGGAATGAGCAGTTCTTC. Its translation: CASSEAGQGNEQFF.